Listed below are T cell receptor beta chains from one sample, sequenced in a study of T cells in Graves' hyperthyroidism and ophthalmopathy. TCRdb re-derived calls from the multiplex PCR reads in MiXCR, one entry per CDR3 protein. The table shows around 340,000 distinct CDR3 sequences, with over 11% occurring only once. Sequences were obtained from blood. The receptors shown here come from a woman aged 30 to 39 with Graves' hyperthyroidism. Each CDR3 is given with its conserved first and last residue. The D gene is left open where the match is weak. Clone size is given for some rows only: seen once, a few or many times, or a class if the clone is expanded.

TRBD1,-,TRBV3-1,CASSQDPGQGYNQPQHF
-,-,TRBV6-4,CASSFSGKEEQFF
TRBD2,few,TRBV10-2,CASSDLYREDPSLGGANVLTF
-,many,TRBV20-1,CSAPRSTDTQYF
-,few,TRBV5-1,CASSGPSIGTGELFF
-,many,TRBV12-3/TRBV12-4,CASSLGVGTRFSYGYTF
TRBD2,many,TRBV29-1,CSVGGGGTDTQYF
TRBD2,many,TRBV7-2,CASQAGVYDNEQFF
-,many,TRBV6-2/TRBV6-3,CASSYDGYQPQHF
-,few,TRBV5-1,CASSFSGNRNQPQHF
-,-,TRBV29-1,CSHSESRETQYF
TRBD1,many,TRBV30,CAWDTLGTGAEAFF
TRBD2,-,TRBV4-2,CASSQDAESGRGVQTGELFF
-,few,TRBV27,CASSLKWDATRSEQYF
TRBD1,many,TRBV6-2/TRBV6-3,CASKKTGIFMNTEAFF
-,many,TRBV6-2/TRBV6-3,CASSRLQGRTEAFF
TRBD2,many,TRBV20-1,CSASPSSGASGLAVPYEQYF
TRBD2,-,TRBV15,CATSRDPAGGPSEQFF
-,many,TRBV7-9,CASAGDFYEQYF
TRBD1,many,TRBV18,CASSPDTGTGGTQYF
-,few,TRBV19,CASSTPGNEQFF
-,many,TRBV28,CASSLPGSTEAFF
-,many,TRBV6-1,CASSVIGQMNTEAFF
-,-,TRBV11-2,CASSPRQSEAFF
TRBD1,many,TRBV28,CASRTGQGAHEQYF
TRBD2,many,TRBV29-1,CSVVGGRANEQYF
-,-,TRBV24-1,CATSVSGYSYNEQFF
-,few,TRBV20-1,CSAGAGEQYF
TRBD2,many,TRBV28,CASRAGVKNEQYF
TRBD2,-,TRBV9,CASSEDPAGVNEQFF
-,-,TRBV19,CASSLNKNTEAFF
TRBD2,few,TRBV30,CAWSAGGVADTQYF
TRBD2,many,TRBV10-3,CAIRDSSGSSGEQFF
-,once,TRBV4-2,CASSQLKRAQETQYF
-,-,TRBV9,CASSVRETGLRNEQFF
TRBD2,-,TRBV4-1,CASSQQAASGSSGYEQYF
-,many,TRBV7-9,CASSFEAGRNEQYF
-,many,TRBV19,CASSISHGTIYGYTF
-,many,TRBV28,CASSFGRTGGYTF
-,many,TRBV28,CASLFGGANEQFF
-,-,TRBV19,CASATRADTEAFF
-,many,TRBV12-3/TRBV12-4,CASSSTGRSNQPQHF
-,-,TRBV29-1,CSAAGTAGSYEQYF